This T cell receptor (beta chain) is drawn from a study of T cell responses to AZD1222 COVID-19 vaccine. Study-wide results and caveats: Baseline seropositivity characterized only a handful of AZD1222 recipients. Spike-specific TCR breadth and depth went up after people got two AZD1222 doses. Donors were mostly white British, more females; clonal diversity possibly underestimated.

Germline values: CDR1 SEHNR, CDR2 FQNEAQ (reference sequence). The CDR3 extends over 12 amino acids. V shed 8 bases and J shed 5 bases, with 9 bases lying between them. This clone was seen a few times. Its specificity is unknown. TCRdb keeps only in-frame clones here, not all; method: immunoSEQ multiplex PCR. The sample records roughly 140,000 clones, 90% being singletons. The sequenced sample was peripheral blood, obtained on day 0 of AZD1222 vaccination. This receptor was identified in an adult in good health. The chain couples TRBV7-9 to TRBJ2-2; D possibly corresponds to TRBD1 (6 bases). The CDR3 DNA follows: TGTGCCAGCGAACAGGGTACCGGGGAGCTGTTTTTT. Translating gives CASEQGTGELFF.